The T cell receptor (beta chain) under discussion was sequenced for a study of T cell changes during pregnancy in multiple sclerosis. Using immunoSEQ multiplex PCR, the repertoire was profiled, and TCRdb retains in-frame clones only, with some absent. The data show over 30,000 clones, roughly 89% seen once. Germline CDR1 reads MNHEY; CDR2 reads SMNVEV (reference sequence). The CDR3 has 13 residues. The ends were cut back, 2 bases at V and 1 base at J, with 6 bases in the middle. J is TRBJ2-7 and V is TRBV27; TRBD1 might be the D (5 bases). This sequence originates from a female donor with multiple sclerosis, enrolled in a pregnancy study. The sample was CD8+ T cells from peripheral blood mononuclear cells, taken in the third trimester of pregnancy. The CDR3 spells CASSLRGSYEQYF. The CDR3 region has the DNA TGTGCCAGCAGTTTAAGGGGATCCTACGAGCAGTACTTC.